This T cell receptor beta chain was found in a study of blood T cells in healthy people across ages. In regard to this clonotype: Its matching antigen is unknown.

Ten milliliters of peripheral blood were drawn from each donor into EDTA-treated tubes. The V gene end was trimmed by 6 bases and the J gene end by 3 bases; junction bases not matched to a gene: 8. CDR3 size: 15 residues. Germline V lookup: CDR1 SQVTM, CDR2 ANQGSEA. It was with a sample-barcoded 5' primer and a J-beta primer mix that a second PCR of roughly 6 to 12 cycles was run. TCRdb called the 5' RACE reads again in MiXCR, with one record for every CDR3 protein. The data contain hundreds of thousands of distinct CDR3 sequences, 35% to 40% of them singletons. Whole-study results and caveats: A roughly linear age-dependent decrease characterized TCR beta diversity per million T cells. Unsorted PBMCs blocked a conclusive comparison of naive and antigen-experienced cells.

This receptor was obtained from a man aged 18 to 29 in good health. The chain recombines TRBV29-1 with TRBJ2-3, with TRBD1 matching 11 bases. Sequencing was performed on blood. In DNA, the CDR3 is TGCAGCGTAGCCACCGGGACAGGGGGTACAGATACGCAGTATTTT. It is translated as CSVATGTGGTDTQYF.